This T cell receptor (beta chain) originates from a study of T cells in Graves' hyperthyroidism and ophthalmopathy. Study-wide results and caveats: Ophthalmopathy and stable hyperthyroidism were told apart by a 13 V-J model.

The CDR3 is 20 residues long. Per the germline V gene, CDR1 is SGHAT and CDR2 is FQNNGV. The ends lost 1 base at V and 0 bases at J; junction bases unmatched: 11. RNA transcripts were the template for amplifying TCR beta CDR3 regions. First-round RT-PCR with HTBI primers amplified the TCR CDR3 region. TCRdb re-called the multiplex PCR reads with MiXCR, one entry per CDR3 protein. This table has about 420,000 distinct CDR3 sequences, approximately 14% appearing once. Details on this clonotype: What it binds is unknown.

Disease duration under 2 months; hyperthyroidism patients were aged 18 to 65. A patient was excluded if there was uncontrolled infection, other autoimmune disease, pregnancy or lactation. Extraction of PBMCs used more than 8.5 ml of fresh peripheral blood. The chain recombines TRBV11-2 with TRBJ2-6, with 8 nucleotides matching TRBD1. Sequences were obtained from blood. This clonotype was sampled from a woman younger than 35 with Graves' hyperthyroidism. CDR3 protein: CASSLGLRDRTRSGANVLTF. The CDR3 DNA reads as TGTGCCAGCAGCTTAGGACTCCGGGACAGGACTCGCTCTGGGGCCAACGTCCTGACTTTC.